The clone carrying this T cell receptor beta chain has more than one count but fewer than ten. What it binds is unknown. A junction boundary mismatches the germline segment, possibly from a read error. These data are taken from a study of T cells in Graves' hyperthyroidism and ophthalmopathy. Study outcomes and limitations: Stable hyperthyroidism and ophthalmopathy were separated using 13 V-J signatures.

Each diagnosis drew on symptoms, thyroxine, TRAb, thyroid ultrasound and orbital computed tomography findings. This sample holds PBMCs from about 9.3 ml fresh peripheral blood. Germline V gives CDR1 DFQATT, CDR2 SNEGSKA (reference sequence). The CDR3 is made up of 13 amino acids. RNA transcripts yielded amplified TCR beta CDR3 regions. The TCR CDR3 was amplified in a first-round RT-PCR using the HTBI primer set. Each CDR3 protein gets one entry after TCRdb re-called the multiplex PCR reads with MiXCR. The sample lists 500,000 to 750,000 distinct CDR3 sequences; about 14% were seen once. The chain has TRBV20-1 and TRBJ2-1; possible D gene TRBD2, 5 bases. The material sequenced was blood. The TCR originated in a woman younger than 30 with Graves' ophthalmopathy. The CDR3 sequence is CSANEDSLSRMLF. Here the CDR3 DNA reads TGCAGTGCTAACGAGGACTCCCTGAGTAGAATGCTCTTC.